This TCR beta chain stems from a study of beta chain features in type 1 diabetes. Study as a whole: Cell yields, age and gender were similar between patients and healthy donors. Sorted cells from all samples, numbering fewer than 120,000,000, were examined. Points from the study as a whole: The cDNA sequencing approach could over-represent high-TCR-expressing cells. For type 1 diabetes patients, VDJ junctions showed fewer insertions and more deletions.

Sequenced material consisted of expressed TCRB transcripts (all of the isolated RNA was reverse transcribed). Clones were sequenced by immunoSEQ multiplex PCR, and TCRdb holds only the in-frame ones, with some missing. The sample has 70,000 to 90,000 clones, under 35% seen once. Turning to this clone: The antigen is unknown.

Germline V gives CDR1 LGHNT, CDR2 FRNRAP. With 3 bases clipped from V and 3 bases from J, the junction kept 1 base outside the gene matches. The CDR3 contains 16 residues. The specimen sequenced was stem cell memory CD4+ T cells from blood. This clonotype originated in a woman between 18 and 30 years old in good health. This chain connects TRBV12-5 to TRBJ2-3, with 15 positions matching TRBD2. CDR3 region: CASGLGTSGRTDTQYF. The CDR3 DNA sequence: TGTGCTAGTGGTTTAGGGACTAGCGGGAGGACAGATACGCAGTATTTT.